This TCR beta chain was sequenced during a study of T-cell reconstitution after alpha-beta-depleted transplantation in children. This clonotype came up a few times. This CDR3 contains 16 residues. V shed 1 base, J shed 7 bases, and the junction held 7 bases outside the gene matches. Germline CDR1 reads LGHDT; CDR2 reads YNNKEL (reference sequence). TCRbeta library construction was performed incorporating unique molecular identifiers. TCRdb reprocessed the PCR reads with MiXCR, giving one entry per CDR3 protein. Of around 360,000 distinct CDR3 sequences listed, 10% were seen once; the top ten hold approximately 2.3%.

The J gene is TRBJ2-2, the V gene TRBV3-1; TRBD2 aligns across 9 bases. This specimen consisted of PBMCs from the stem cell graft donor, obtained from the stem cell graft. This clonotype originated in a human donor who donated a stem cell graft to a child with acute lymphoblastic leukemia. In DNA form, the CDR3 reads TGTGCCAGCAGCCAAGTCCGAAGCGGGAGGAACGGGGAGCTGTTTTTT. Protein: CASSQVRSGRNGELFF.